One sample yielded the 29 T cell receptor beta chains listed below, sequenced in a study of beta chain features in type 1 diabetes. No antigen has been identified for these receptors. Study results and limitations: Type 1 diabetes patients had TCRB CDR3s that were shorter (moderately but significantly so) in all four CD4+ subsets.

TCRB transcripts that were expressed got sequenced, as all of the isolated RNA had been reverse transcribed. Produced via immunoSEQ multiplex PCR; TCRdb's table is partial and in-frame only. The sample includes about 28,000 clones, 65% seen only once; the top ten take around 2.5%. The sample comprised Tregs from blood. These TCRs come from a woman in her twenties or thirties with type 1 diabetes.

The chain employs TRBV5-6 and TRBJ2-3; a weak D match, TRBD1 (5 bases). The V end was cut by 2 bases, the J end by 7 bases, with 8 bases between. This CDR3 spans 12 amino acids. Germline V gene sequence: CDR1 SGHDT, CDR2 YYEEEE. The CDR3 DNA sequence: TGTGCCAGCAGCTTCTCAGGGTATACGCAGTATTTT. Residues: CASSFSGYTQYF.

The chain links TRBV30 to TRBJ2-7; 7 positions agree with TRBD2. V dropped 1 base and J dropped 3; count of bases not matched to a gene: 3. The germline V gene has CDR1 GTSNPN and CDR2 SVGIG (reference sequence). The CDR3 is 13 amino acids. The CDR3 bases are TGTGCCTGGAGTGCCAGCGGGAACTACGAGCAGTACTTC. Translation: CAWSASGNYEQYF.

This chain connects TRBV19 to TRBJ2-5, with D possibly matching TRBD1 (5 bases). The closer fit of TRBJ2-7 to the DNA end suggests the J call may be wrong. Germline V gene lookup returns CDR1 LNHDA and CDR2 SQIVND (reference sequence). The CDR3 is 13 residues long. CDR3: CASTSDNSYEQYF. The CDR3 DNA reads as TGTGCCAGTACCTCGGACAACTCCTACGAGCAGTACTTC.

This clone has more than one count but fewer than ten. The chain is built from TRBV27 and TRBJ1-1, with D possibly TRBD1 on 6 matching bases. This CDR3 has 17 residues. Deletions cut 1 base from V and 5 bases from J, with 20 bases between. Germline V CDR1 and CDR2: MNHEY, SMNVEV (reference sequence). CDR3 protein: CASSLYLSRGIRTEAFF. CDR3 DNA: TGTGCCAGCAGTTTATACCTATCGAGGGGGATTAGGACTGAAGCTTTCTTT.

V is TRBV11-2 and J is TRBJ2-3, with 8 bases identical to TRBD2. Germline lookup yields CDR1 SGHAT and CDR2 FQNNGV. The CDR3 loop spans 16 amino acids. The V gene end was trimmed by 4 bases and the J gene end by 1 base; junction bases not matched to a gene: 7. The DNA for the CDR3 is TGTGCCAGCAGCTCCCAGAGCGGGAGTGGCACAGATACGCAGTATTTT. Translation gives CASSSQSGSGTDTQYF.

CDR3 sequence reads: CAISGDSALQETQYF. The CDR3 nucleotides are TGTGCCATCAGTGGAGACAGCGCGCTTCAAGAGACCCAGTACTTC. The chain uses TRBV10-3 and TRBJ2-5; a possible D gene is TRBD1 (5 bases). Germline V gives CDR1 ENHRY, CDR2 SYGVKD. The CDR3 is made up of 15 amino acids. V was trimmed by 4 bases and J by 2 bases, leaving 14 bases between them.

The chain uses TRBV7-3 and TRBJ2-1; 10 positions match TRBD2. Looked up from germline, CDR1 is SGHTA and CDR2 is FQGTGA. With V trimmed by 4 bases and J by 4 bases, 7 bases remained unmatched. This CDR3 spans 16 amino acids. CDR3 residues: CASSSTGTSAYNEQFF. The CDR3 DNA follows: TGTGCCAGCAGCTCCACCGGGACTAGCGCATACAATGAGCAGTTCTTC.

This chain links TRBV19 with TRBJ2-7, with 8 bases identical to TRBD2. The V gene's germline CDR1 is LNHDA and CDR2 SQIVND (reference sequence). V trimming: 4 bases; J trimming: 6 bases; junction bases outside the gene matches: 8. The CDR3 runs to 14 residues. In DNA form, the CDR3 reads TGTGCCAGTAGTAGACCGGGACTAGTCATCGAGCAGTACTTC. It codes for CASSRPGLVIEQYF.

V gene TRBV19 combines with J gene TRBJ1-2; D unresolved. The CDR3 runs 15 residues. The V gene's germline CDR1 is LNHDA and CDR2 SQIVND (reference sequence). V was clipped by 2 bases and J by 0 bases, with 10 bases between them. The CDR3 DNA sequence: TGTGCCAGTAGTATATCTTGGAGTCCTAACTATGGCTACACCTTC. Amino acids: CASSISWSPNYGYTF.

This chain connects TRBV7-3 to TRBJ2-1; 8 bases match TRBD2. V lost 5 bases and J lost 6; bases outside the gene matches: 21. The germline V gene encodes CDR1 SGHTA and CDR2 FQGTGA. The CDR3 runs to 19 residues. CDR3 protein: CASSPTGQGPSGSFNEQFF. CDR3 coding DNA: TGTGCCAGCAGCCCTACCGGACAAGGCCCCAGCGGGAGCTTCAATGAGCAGTTCTTC. Full variable domain (rest looked up from reference TRBV7-3 and TRBJ2-1): GAGVSQTPSNKVTEKGKYVELRCDPISGHTALYWYRQSLGQGPEFLIYFQGTGAADDSGLPNDRFFAVRPEGSVSTLKIQRTERGDSAVYLCASSPTGQGPSGSFNEQFFGPGTRLTVL.

The V gene is TRBV10-1, the J gene TRBJ2-2, with D possibly being TRBD1 (6 bases). This CDR3 spans 18 amino acids. The V gene lost 3 bases and the J gene lost 5 bases, with 22 bases spanning the gap. Germline V gene sequence: CDR1 WNHNN, CDR2 SYGVQD (reference sequence). This chain's CDR3 is CASSDSRGQWGRTGELFF. The DNA of the CDR3 is TGCGCCAGCAGTGATTCCCGTGGACAGTGGGGAAGGACCGGGGAGCTGTTTTTT.

The chain couples TRBV4-1 to TRBJ1-6, with D uncertain. Trimming shortened V by 0 bases and J by 10 bases, and 13 bases separated the two germline ends. Germline V gene lookup returns CDR1 MGHRA and CDR2 YSYEKL. The CDR3 has 15 residues. DNA for the CDR3: TGCGCCAGCAGCCAAGATCTAGGGCGCGGGTCACCCCTCCACTTT. Translating it yields CASSQDLGRGSPLHF.

This clone was recorded a few times. This rearrangement joins TRBV30 to TRBJ2-1; 7 bases agree with TRBD2. The CDR3 spans 16 residues. With 2 bases clipped from V and 0 bases from J, the junction kept 7 bases outside the gene matches. The V gene's germline CDR1 is GTSNPN and CDR2 SVGIG (reference sequence). DNA of the CDR3: TGTGCCTGGAGTCCCGCCGGGAGGAGCTCCTACAATGAGCAGTTCTTC. This translates into CAWSPAGRSSYNEQFF.

This chain connects TRBV13 to TRBJ2-1; possibly TRBD2 for D (5 bases). Germline-derived CDR1 and CDR2 are PRHDT and FYEKMQ (reference sequence). The length of the CDR3 is 17 residues. Trimming stripped 1 base from V and 5 bases from J, with 18 bases between. Here the CDR3 DNA reads TGTGCCAGCAGCTTAGTAGGTTCGCGGAGGCCTCACAATGAGCAGTTCTTC. As protein: CASSLVGSRRPHNEQFF.

This chain connects TRBV19 to TRBJ1-2; no firm D call. The CDR3 sequence is 13 residues long. Germline V gene lookup returns CDR1 LNHDA and CDR2 SQIVND (reference sequence). Trimming removed 3 bases from V and 5 bases from J, with 10 bases in between. The CDR3 protein is CASSMGLGYGYTF. In nucleotides, the CDR3 is TGTGCCAGTAGTATGGGCTTAGGTTATGGCTACACCTTC.

The table lists this clone with a few counts. This sequence joins TRBV30 and TRBJ2-7; D remains unclear. This CDR3 region has 12 residues. CDR1 and CDR2 (germline): GTSNPN, SVGIG (reference sequence). Trimming left V 0 bases short and J 4 bases short, with 7 bases between. CDR3 nucleotide sequence: TGTGCCTGGAGTGTTTCGGGTTACGAGCAGTACTTC. Translation: CAWSVSGYEQYF.

The table lists this clone with a few counts. The chain combines TRBV10-3 with TRBJ1-2, with D tentatively TRBD1 (6 bases). The ends were cut back, 10 bases at V and 8 bases at J, with 11 bases in the middle. The CDR3 length is 10 residues. Germline CDR1 ENHRY, CDR2 SYGVKD. CDR3 nucleotide sequence: TGTGCCACGAGGGGGAACGGCTACACCTTC. The encoded protein is CATRGNGYTF.

This clone was detected only once. The chain is built from TRBV29-1 and TRBJ1-1; D is undetermined. V was clipped by 5 bases and J by 3 bases, with 7 bases between them. Per germline, CDR1 SQVTM and CDR2 ANQGSEA. There are 11 residues in the CDR3. The CDR3 loop is CSVLADTEAFF. DNA for the CDR3: TGCAGCGTTCTGGCGGACACTGAAGCTTTCTTT.

As DNA, the CDR3 is TGTGCCAGCAGCAAAGCCCATCGATGGGGAGCGACCTACAATGAGCAGTTCTTC. Translating it yields CASSKAHRWGATYNEQFF. This chain joins TRBV21-1 and TRBJ2-1; the table's D call, TRBD2, has no DNA check behind it. TRBV21-1 is assigned pseudogene status. This CDR3 spans 18 amino acids.

This clone was observed a few times. V gene TRBV5-4 combines with J gene TRBJ2-2; 13 bases agree with TRBD2. The CDR3 has 16 amino acids. V shed 3 bases and J 5 bases; nucleotides not matched to a gene: 4. Germline lookup yields CDR1 SGHNT and CDR2 YYREEE (reference sequence). The CDR3 DNA follows: TGTGCCAGCAGCTCCGGGACTAGCGGGAAGACCGGGGAGCTGTTTTTT. It specifies CASSSGTSGKTGELFF.

Only a few counts were recorded for this clone. The V call is TRBV30, the J call TRBJ2-1, with 9 positions matching TRBD2. The V gene end was trimmed by 4 bases and the J gene end by 3 bases; junction bases not matched to a gene: 7. The germline V gene has CDR1 GTSNPN and CDR2 SVGIG (reference sequence). The length of the CDR3 is 15 residues. The CDR3 nucleotides are TGTGCCTGGACCATTGGACTAGCGAGCTACAATGAGCAGTTCTTC. This translates into CAWTIGLASYNEQFF.

In its sample, this clone was seen a few times. The chain couples TRBV10-2 to TRBJ2-2, with 8 bases lining up with TRBD2. V lost 5 bases to trimming and J lost 2 bases; unmatched junction nucleotides: 4. This CDR3 region has 15 residues. Germline-derived CDR1 and CDR2 are WSHSY and SAAADI. The CDR3 nucleotides read TGCGCCAGCAGTCCACTAGCGGTAAACACCGGGGAGCTGTTTTTT. This encodes CASSPLAVNTGELFF.

This clone was picked up one time. CDR3 protein: CAISPPASEAEQFF. CDR3 in DNA: TGTGCCATATCACCGCCTGCTAGCGAGGCTGAGCAGTTCTTC. J is TRBJ2-1 and V is TRBV10-3, with D perhaps TRBD2 (6 bases). V shed 9 bases and J shed 9 bases, with 21 bases lying between them. Germline V gives CDR1 ENHRY, CDR2 SYGVKD. This CDR3 spans 14 amino acids.

Only a few counts were recorded for this clone. The rearrangement uses TRBV19 and TRBJ1-1; no firm D call. The germline V gene has CDR1 LNHDA and CDR2 SQIVND (reference sequence). Trimming stripped 1 base from V and 5 bases from J, with 11 bases between. The CDR3 has 14 amino acids. Here the CDR3 reads CASSIVRERTEAFF. DNA for the CDR3: TGTGCCAGTAGTATAGTGAGGGAAAGGACTGAAGCTTTCTTT.

The rearrangement joins TRBV13 to TRBJ1-5; D ambiguous. Germline CDR1 reads PRHDT; CDR2 reads FYEKMQ (reference sequence). The V end was cut by 5 bases, the J end by 4 bases, with 6 bases between. The CDR3 contains 12 residues. The CDR3 nucleotides read TGTGCCAGCAGCCTATTAAATCAGCCCCAGCATTTT. This translates into CASSLLNQPQHF.

The table lists this clone with a few counts. The V and J genes are TRBV10-3 and TRBJ2-1; no firm D call. V was clipped by 3 bases and J by 4 bases, with 7 bases between them. The CDR3 consists of 13 residues. CDR1 and CDR2 from the germline V gene are ENHRY and SYGVKD. The CDR3 DNA reads TGTGCCATCAGTGACTCTAGATACAATGAGCAGTTCTTC. It is translated as CAISDSRYNEQFF.

The chain is built from TRBV11-3 and TRBJ1-1; D is uncertain. V gave up 6 bases and J gave up 1 base, with 12 bases separating them. This CDR3 contains 14 residues. The germline CDR1 and CDR2 sequences are SGHNT and YENEEA. CDR3 nucleotide sequence: TGTGCCAGCAGTCTAGGTGTCTCGAACACTGAAGCTTTCTTT. Translating gives CASSLGVSNTEAFF.

This chain uses TRBV4-1 with TRBJ2-7; weak D call: TRBD1 (6 bases). V lost 1 base, J lost 7 bases, and 14 bases lay in between. The CDR3 has 14 residues. Germline assignment: CDR1 MGHRA and CDR2 YSYEKL. The CDR3 sequence is CASSQAPFRGEQYF. DNA of the CDR3: TGCGCCAGCAGCCAAGCGCCATTTAGGGGGGAGCAGTACTTC.

This clone was counted between two and nine times. This sequence joins TRBV5-1 and TRBJ1-5; no definite D call. This CDR3 is 14 amino acids long. Looked up from germline, CDR1 is SGHRS and CDR2 is YFSETQ. V was cut by 0 bases and J by 5 bases, with 9 bases left in between. In nucleotides, the CDR3 is TGCGCCAGCAGCTTGGAGCCGGCGGATCAGCCCCAGCATTTT. This translates into CASSLEPADQPQHF. The full variable domain, completed using reference TRBV5-1 and TRBJ1-5, is KAGVTQTPRYLIKTRGQQVTLSCSPISGHRSVSWYQQTPGQGLQFLFEYFSETQRNKGNFPGRFSGRQFSNSRSEMNVSTLELGDSALYLCASSLEPADQPQHFGDGTRLSIL.